This T cell receptor beta chain was sequenced during a study of blood T cell repertoires in COVID-19. Looking at the study overall: The origin of the acute and convalescent COVID-19 samples was the United States, Italy and Spain. T cells, B-cell-depleted T cells, or PBMCs provided the cDNA or gDNA that served as material.

Germline CDR1 is SGHAT and CDR2 is FQDESV (reference sequence). CDR3 length equals 15 residues. V trimming: 2 bases; J trimming: 6 bases; junction bases outside the gene matches: 6. In the source study's methods: Counts of nucleated cells, estimated from reference gene primer amplification, were obtained. Generated by immunoSEQ multiplex PCR, the TCRdb table keeps only in-frame clones and is missing some. V, J and clone size are those of that table, while D and trimming were read from the DNA. The repertoire holds over 200,000 clones, with around 87% as singletons. Sequencing was carried out using peripheral blood. The source of this sequence is a man in his 60s who had recovered from COVID-19. The rearrangement joins TRBV11-1 to TRBJ2-2; 7 nucleotides line up with TRBD1. The CDR3 nucleotides are TGTGCCAGCAGCTTAAGGGGGCGCGGAGCCGGGGAGCTGTTTTTT. Amino acid sequence: CASSLRGRGAGELFF.